This T cell receptor beta chain emerged from a study of TIL therapy for anti-PD-1-resistant metastatic lung cancer. The sample's time point: pre-treatment sample, taken before nivolumab and TIL therapy. Tumor tissue came from excised metastases, mostly pleural nodules or supraclavicular lymph nodes. Tumors were harvested before any PD-1/PD-L1 blockade. This CDR3 is built from 20 residues. CDR1 and CDR2 (germline): SGDLS, YYNGEE. V shed 0 bases, J shed 2 bases, and the junction held 15 bases outside the gene matches. Study findings and constraints: This highly selected cohort may not generalize to typical lung cancer patients.

About this clone itself: The target antigen is unknown.

This was the immunoSEQ v3 assay. Data came from immunoSEQ multiplex PCR; TCRdb stores just in-frame clones and leaves some out. Of 50,000 or so clones in the sample, about three quarters were seen once. The chain combines TRBV9 with TRBJ2-3, with TRBD2 matching 10 bases. The material was tumor tissue, obtained at baseline. The receptor comes from a person between 25 and 80 years old with non-small cell lung cancer. This CDR3 is CASSVDGWGTSGVHTDTQYF. For the CDR3, the DNA is TGTGCCAGCAGCGTAGATGGTTGGGGAACTAGCGGGGTTCACACAGATACGCAGTATTTT.